What follows is one T cell receptor beta chain and its context. The antigen is undetermined. Only CD45RO-negative cells positively selected for CCR7 counted as naive CD8 cells, so terminally differentiated effector memory CD45RA+ cells were excluded. This sample was taken from a study of shared clonotypes between healthy human individuals. Study at large: Aged between 18 and 49, the donors were a couple of women and a few men. Used for every donor were three CD4 naive, three CD4 memory, two CD8 naive and one CD8 memory plate. Study results and limitations: The naive CD4 repertoires of a few donors were compared, and around 5% of clonotypes were shared.

The CDR3 is made up of 16 amino acids. V dropped 1 base and J dropped 0; count of bases not matched to a gene: 6. Germline CDR1 is LGHNA and CDR2 is YNFKEQ. Profiling relied on immunoSEQ multiplex PCR, and the TCRdb table lists in-frame clones only, not all of them. This table has approximately 2,200,000 clones, approximately 94% appearing once. The sequenced material came from naive CD8+ T cells from PBMCs. The chain uses TRBV4-2 and TRBJ2-7, with TRBD1 matching over 7 bases. The TCR sequence derives from a man aged 18 to 29 in good health. Some clones in this sample may be carry-over from other donors' samples. CDR3 sequence: CASSQGLTGSSYEQYF. CDR3 sequence (DNA): TGTGCCAGCAGCCAAGGCCTGACAGGGAGCTCCTACGAGCAGTACTTC.